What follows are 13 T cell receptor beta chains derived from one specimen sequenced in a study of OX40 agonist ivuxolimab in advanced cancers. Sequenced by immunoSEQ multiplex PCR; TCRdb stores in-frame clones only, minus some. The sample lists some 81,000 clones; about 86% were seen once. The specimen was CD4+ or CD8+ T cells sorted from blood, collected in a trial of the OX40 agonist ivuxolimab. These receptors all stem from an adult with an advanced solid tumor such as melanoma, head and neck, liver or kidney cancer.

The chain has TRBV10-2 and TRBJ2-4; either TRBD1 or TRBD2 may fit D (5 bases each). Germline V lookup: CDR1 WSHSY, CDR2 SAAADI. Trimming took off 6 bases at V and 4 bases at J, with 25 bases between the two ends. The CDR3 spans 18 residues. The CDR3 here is CASSLRHLGAGGKNIQYF. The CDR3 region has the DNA TGCGCCAGCAGCCTCCGGCACTTAGGGGCAGGCGGGAAAAACATTCAGTACTTC.

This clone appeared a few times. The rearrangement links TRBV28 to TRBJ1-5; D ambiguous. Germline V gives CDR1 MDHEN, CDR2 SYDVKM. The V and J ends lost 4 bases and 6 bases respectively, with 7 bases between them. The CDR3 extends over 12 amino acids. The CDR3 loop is CASSSLGQPQHF. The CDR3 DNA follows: TGTGCCAGCAGTTCTTTGGGTCAGCCCCAGCATTTT.

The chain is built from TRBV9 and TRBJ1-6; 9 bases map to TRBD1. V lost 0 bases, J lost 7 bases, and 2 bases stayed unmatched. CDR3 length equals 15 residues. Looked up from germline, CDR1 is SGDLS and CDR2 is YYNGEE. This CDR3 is CASSVGDRGNSPLHF. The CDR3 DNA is TGTGCCAGCAGCGTAGGCGACAGGGGGAATTCACCCCTCCACTTT.

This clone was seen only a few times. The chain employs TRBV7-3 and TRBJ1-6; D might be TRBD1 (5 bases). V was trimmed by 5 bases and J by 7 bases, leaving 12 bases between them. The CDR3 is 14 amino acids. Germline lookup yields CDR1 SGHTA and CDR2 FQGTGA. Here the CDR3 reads CASSLGAENSPLHF. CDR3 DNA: TGTGCCAGCAGCCTCGGGGCGGAGAATTCACCCCTCCACTTT.

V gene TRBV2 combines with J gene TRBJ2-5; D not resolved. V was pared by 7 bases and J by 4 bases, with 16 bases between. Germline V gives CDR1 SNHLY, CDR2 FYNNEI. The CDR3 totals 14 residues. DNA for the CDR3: TGTGCCAGCAACGTACTGGGGTTGTCAGAGACCCAGTACTTC. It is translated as CASNVLGLSETQYF.

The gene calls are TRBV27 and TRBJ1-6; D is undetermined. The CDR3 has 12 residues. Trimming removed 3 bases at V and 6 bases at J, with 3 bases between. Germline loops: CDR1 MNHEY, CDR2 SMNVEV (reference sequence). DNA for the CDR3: TGTGCCAGCAGTTTCCTTAATTCACCCCTCCACTTT. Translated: CASSFLNSPLHF.

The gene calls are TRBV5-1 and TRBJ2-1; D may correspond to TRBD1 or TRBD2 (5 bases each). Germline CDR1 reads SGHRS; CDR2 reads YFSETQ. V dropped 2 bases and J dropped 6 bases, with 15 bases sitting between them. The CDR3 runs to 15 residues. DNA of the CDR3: TGCGCCAGCAGCTTCTGGGGGAGTGTCGGCAATGAGCAGTTCTTC. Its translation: CASSFWGSVGNEQFF.

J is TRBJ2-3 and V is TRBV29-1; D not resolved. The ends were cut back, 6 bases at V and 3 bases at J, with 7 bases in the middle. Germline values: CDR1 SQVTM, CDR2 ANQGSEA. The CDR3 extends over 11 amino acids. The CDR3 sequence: CSVIPTDTQYF. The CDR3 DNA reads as TGCAGCGTAATACCAACAGATACGCAGTATTTT.

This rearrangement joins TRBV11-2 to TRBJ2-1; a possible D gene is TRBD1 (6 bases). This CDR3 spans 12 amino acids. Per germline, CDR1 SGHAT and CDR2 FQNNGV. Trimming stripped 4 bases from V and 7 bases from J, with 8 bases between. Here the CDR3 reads CASSYQGNEQFF. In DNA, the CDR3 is TGTGCCAGCAGCTACCAGGGGAATGAGCAGTTCTTC.

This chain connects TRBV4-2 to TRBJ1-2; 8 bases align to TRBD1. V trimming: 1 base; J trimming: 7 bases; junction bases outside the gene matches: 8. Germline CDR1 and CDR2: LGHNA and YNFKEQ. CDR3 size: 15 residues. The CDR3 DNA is TGTGCCAGCAGCCAAGGGGTCCAGGGGGCGAGTGGCTACACCTTC. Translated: CASSQGVQGASGYTF.

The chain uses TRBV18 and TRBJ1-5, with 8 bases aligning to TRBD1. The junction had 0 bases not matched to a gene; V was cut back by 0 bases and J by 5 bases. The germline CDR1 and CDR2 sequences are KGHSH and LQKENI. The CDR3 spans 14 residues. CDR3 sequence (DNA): TGTGCCAGCTCACCACCGACAGGGGATCAGCCCCAGCATTTT. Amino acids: CASSPPTGDQPQHF.

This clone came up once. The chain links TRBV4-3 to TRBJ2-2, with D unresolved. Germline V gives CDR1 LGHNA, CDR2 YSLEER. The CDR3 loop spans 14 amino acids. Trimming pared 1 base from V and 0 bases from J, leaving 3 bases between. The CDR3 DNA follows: TGCGCCAGCAGCCAAGGAGCGAACACCGGGGAGCTGTTTTTT. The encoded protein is CASSQGANTGELFF.

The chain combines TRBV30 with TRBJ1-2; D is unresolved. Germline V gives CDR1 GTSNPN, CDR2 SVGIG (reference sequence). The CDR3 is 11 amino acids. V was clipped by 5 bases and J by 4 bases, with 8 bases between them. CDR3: CAWAGPYGYTF. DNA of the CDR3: TGTGCCTGGGCAGGACCCTATGGCTACACCTTC. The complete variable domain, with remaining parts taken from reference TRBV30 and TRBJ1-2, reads SQTIHQWPATLVQPVGSPLSLECTVEGTSNPNLYWYRQAAGRGLQLLFYSVGIGQISSEVPQNLSASRPQDRQFILSSKKLLLSDSGFYLCAWAGPYGYTFGSGTRLTVV.